This is a list of T cell receptor beta chains from one sample in a study of shared clonotypes between healthy human individuals. Clones were read by immunoSEQ multiplex PCR, and TCRdb kept only the in-frame ones, dropping some. The table has fewer than 3 million clones, roughly 92% seen once; the top ten hold approximately 0.4%. The sample was naive CD4+ T cells from PBMCs. The receptors come from a man younger than 35 in good health. Some clones in this sample may be carry-over from other donors' samples. The CDR3 runs from the conserved cysteine through the conserved F or W. D genes are given only for firm matches. Size tells how often a clone was seen (once, few, many) or the class of an expanded clone, and some rows leave it out.

TRBD1,TRBV5-1,15,TRBJ2-5,-,CASSLGQGAGETQYF,TGCGCCAGCTCCCTGGGGCAGGGGGCAGGAGAGACCCAGTACTTC
TRBD1,TRBV5-4,14,TRBJ2-5,-,CASSSQGAGETQYF,TGTGCCAGCAGCTCACAGGGGGCGGGAGAGACCCAGTACTTC
TRBD1,TRBV6-5,16,TRBJ2-5,-,CASTYSRQGAGETQYF,TGTGCCAGCACCTACTCCCGACAGGGGGCAGGAGAGACCCAGTACTTC
-,TRBV11-2,13,TRBJ1-4,-,CASSLNRDEKLFF,TGTGCCAGCAGCTTAAACCGGGATGAAAAACTGTTTTTT
-,TRBV5-6,13,TRBJ2-1,-,CASSWIQATEQFF,TGTGCCAGCAGCTGGATCCAGGCAACTGAGCAGTTCTTC
TRBD2,TRBV7-9,18,TRBJ2-2,-,CASSSPSTSGRVPGELFF,TGTGCCAGCAGCTCCCCCTCGACTAGCGGGAGGGTACCCGGGGAGCTGTTTTTT
-,TRBV5-1,15,TRBJ1-1,-,CASSLVGEPDTEAFF,TGCGCCAGCAGCTTGGTGGGGGAGCCGGACACTGAAGCTTTCTTT
-,TRBV18,14,TRBJ2-1,-,CASSLSGQDNEQFF,TGTGCCAGCTCACTGTCGGGGCAGGACAATGAGCAGTTCTTC
-,TRBV6-1,16,TRBJ1-2,-,CASSDTLRPLPFGYTF,TGTGCCAGCAGTGACACCCTAAGGCCTTTACCCTTTGGCTACACCTTC
-,TRBV28,15,TRBJ1-2,-,CASSPGTSEWGGYTF,TGTGCCAGCAGCCCCGGGACATCCGAGTGGGGTGGCTACACCTTC
TRBD2,TRBV9,19,TRBJ2-1,-,CASSVGPFTSGGTYNEQFF,TGTGCCAGCAGCGTAGGCCCCTTCACTAGCGGGGGAACCTACAATGAGCAGTTCTTC
-,TRBV28,17,TRBJ1-5,-,CASSASPGQDSNQPQHF,TGTGCCAGCAGTGCCTCCCCGGGACAAGATAGCAATCAGCCCCAGCATTTT
-,TRBV28,12,TRBJ1-4,-,CASSPLTEKLFF,TGTGCCAGCAGTCCCCTTACCGAAAAACTGTTTTTT
-,TRBV28,14,TRBJ2-7,-,CASNPGHLTYEQYF,TGTGCCAGCAATCCGGGACACCTGACCTACGAGCAGTACTTC
TRBD1,TRBV28,17,TRBJ1-4,-,CASRPGTGPSTNEKLFF,TGTGCCAGCAGACCCGGGACAGGGCCCTCAACTAATGAAAAACTGTTTTTT
-,TRBV19,15,TRBJ1-3,-,CASSLGPSSGNTIYF,TGTGCCAGTAGCCTTGGGCCGAGCTCTGGAAACACCATATATTTT
TRBD1,TRBV18,15,TRBJ1-1,-,CASSPGTGANTEAFF,TGTGCCAGCTCACCGGGGACAGGGGCGAACACTGAAGCTTTCTTT
-,TRBV5-1,15,TRBJ2-6,once,CASSLRSFPVNVLTF,TGCGCCAGCAGCTTGCGCAGCTTCCCTGTAAACGTCCTGACTTTC
-,TRBV5-4,11,TRBJ2-1,once,CASSSGPRQFF,TGTGCCAGCAGTTCGGGACCCCGACAGTTCTTC
-,TRBV6-4,12,TRBJ2-1,-,CASSDNYNEQFF,TGTGCCAGCAGTGACAACTACAATGAGCAGTTCTTC
TRBD2,TRBV9,16,TRBJ2-7,-,CASSASGTSGFYEQYF,TGTGCCAGCAGCGCTTCCGGGACTAGCGGATTCTACGAGCAGTACTTC
-,TRBV7-9,15,TRBJ1-2,once,CASSLIGTANYGYTF,TGTGCCAGCAGCTTAATTGGGACGGCAAACTATGGCTACACCTTC
TRBD1,TRBV15,14,TRBJ1-2,-,CATSRETGDYGYTF,TGTGCCACCAGCAGAGAGACAGGGGACTATGGCTACACCTTC
-,TRBV19,14,TRBJ2-2,-,CASRAPGMAGELFF,TGTGCCAGTAGAGCCCCAGGGATGGCCGGGGAGCTGTTTTTT
-,TRBV4-2,16,TRBJ2-3,-,CASSSSLRPSTDTQYF,TGTGCCAGCAGCTCCTCCTTACGGCCTAGCACAGATACGCAGTATTTT
-,TRBV5-1,15,TRBJ2-2,-,CASSSRDENTGELFF,TGCGCCAGCAGCTCCAGGGACGAGAACACCGGGGAGCTGTTTTTT
-,TRBV29-1,14,TRBJ1-2,-,CSVATIAGNYGYTF,TGCAGCGTTGCTACGATCGCGGGAAACTATGGCTACACCTTC
TRBD1,TRBV7-9,17,TRBJ1-3,-,CASSPGTGPYSVDTIYF,TGTGCCAGCAGCCCTGGGACAGGGCCCTATAGTGTGGACACCATATATTTT
-,TRBV28,18,TRBJ2-1,-,CASSWARIFESTYNEQFF,TGTGCCAGCAGTTGGGCGAGAATTTTTGAGTCGACCTACAATGAGCAGTTCTTC
-,TRBV30,14,TRBJ2-7,-,CAWNRELSSYEQYF,TGTGCCTGGAACAGGGAATTAAGCTCCTACGAGCAGTACTTC
TRBD1,TRBV2,15,TRBJ2-3,-,CASRVDRVGTDTQYF,TGTGCCAGCAGAGTGGACAGGGTAGGCACAGATACGCAGTATTTT
TRBD1,TRBV7-9,15,TRBJ2-1,-,CASIPGDRGLGEQFF,TGTGCCAGCATCCCGGGGGACAGGGGGCTTGGTGAGCAGTTCTTC
TRBD1,TRBV13,14,TRBJ2-7,-,CASSIRDRDYEQYF,TGTGCCAGCAGCATCCGGGACAGAGACTACGAGCAGTACTTC
-,TRBV9,13,TRBJ2-7,-,CASSGASSYEQYF,TGTGCCAGCAGCGGTGCTTCCTCCTACGAGCAGTACTTC
-,TRBV4-3,16,TRBJ1-4,-,CASSPTLTSRGEKLFF,TGCGCCAGCAGCCCAACATTAACTTCGCGAGGTGAAAAACTGTTTTTT
-,TRBV5-1,14,TRBJ2-1,-,CASSLEVSPNEQFF,TGCGCCAGCAGCTTGGAGGTAAGCCCCAATGAGCAGTTCTTC
-,TRBV6-5,15,TRBJ1-5,-,CASSYGQYSNQPQHF,TGTGCCAGCAGTTACGGACAGTATAGCAATCAGCCCCAGCATTTT
-,TRBV6-1,16,TRBJ2-7,-,CASSEVGSSSAYEQYF,TGTGCCAGCAGTGAAGTGGGATCGTCTTCGGCCTACGAGCAGTACTTC
-,TRBV28,17,TRBJ1-5,-,CASSLPSDRMSNQPQHF,TGTGCCAGCAGTTTACCCTCTGACAGGATGAGCAATCAGCCCCAGCATTTT
TRBD2,TRBV10-3,14,TRBJ2-3,-,CAISSGRSTDTQYF,TGTGCCATATCTAGCGGGAGAAGCACAGATACGCAGTATTTT
-,TRBV7-3,13,TRBJ1-1,-,CASSLTIRTEAFF,TGTGCCAGCAGCTTAACGATACGGACTGAAGCTTTCTTT
-,TRBV6-5,14,TRBJ2-7,-,CASSSQNRDTEQYF,TGTGCCAGCAGTTCCCAAAACCGGGACACGGAGCAGTACTTC
TRBD1,TRBV19,16,TRBJ2-6,-,CASSGTALSGANVLTF,TGTGCCAGCTCCGGGACAGCCCTATCTGGGGCCAACGTCCTGACTTTC
-,TRBV7-9,16,TRBJ2-1,once,CASSRRTDSSYNEQFF,TGTGCCAGCAGCCGCAGGACGGACTCCTCCTACAATGAGCAGTTCTTC
-,TRBV2,14,TRBJ2-5,-,CASSDRTPQETQYF,TGTGCCAGCAGTGACCGGACTCCTCAAGAGACCCAGTACTTC
TRBD1,TRBV10-1,16,TRBJ2-3,-,CASTDGQARSTDTQYF,TGCGCCAGCACCGACGGACAGGCCCGTAGCACAGATACGCAGTATTTT
TRBD2,TRBV9,15,TRBJ2-3,-,CASSAGRGSTDTQYF,TGTGCCAGCAGCGCAGGGCGGGGGAGCACAGATACGCAGTATTTT
-,TRBV5-1,15,TRBJ2-2,-,CASSLPGGGTGELFF,TGCGCCAGCAGCTTGCCCGGGGGCGGCACCGGGGAGCTGTTTTTT
TRBD2,TRBV19,14,TRBJ2-7,-,CASTQTSGSREQYF,TGTGCCAGTACCCAGACTAGCGGGAGCCGGGAGCAGTACTTC
TRBD2,TRBV28,14,TRBJ2-5,-,CASSSTSGRETQYF,TGTGCCAGCAGTTCCACTAGCGGGAGAGAGACCCAGTACTTC
-,TRBV6-6,15,TRBJ2-1,-,CASSLTWGSYNEQFF,TGTGCCAGCAGTTTAACTTGGGGTTCCTACAATGAGCAGTTCTTC
-,TRBV2,15,TRBJ2-5,-,CASRPNGGMRETQYF,TGTGCCAGCAGACCGAACGGGGGTATGAGAGAGACCCAGTACTTC
TRBD2,TRBV4-2,13,TRBJ2-7,-,CASSYSGGYEQYF,TGTGCCAGCAGTTATAGCGGGGGCTACGAGCAGTACTTC